A single sample gave rise to the 26 T cell receptor beta chains below, sequenced in a study of T cells after yellow fever vaccination. MiXCR, run by TCRdb on the 5' RACE reads, gives a single entry per CDR3 protein. This table holds about 73,000 distinct CDR3 sequences, about 7.7% found once. The sequences come from CD8+ T cells sorted from PBMCs, collected on the day of the yellow fever booster vaccination. The source is a man aged 25-40 years who received the YFV17D yellow fever vaccine.

On this clonotype: This clone may be a read error of a much larger clone one base away. The chain carries TRBV4-1 and TRBJ2-5; D may be TRBD2 (5 bases). The CDR3 has 10 amino acids. Per the germline V gene, CDR1 is MGHRA and CDR2 is YSYEKL. The CDR3 loop reads CASGHGAQYF. In nucleotides, the CDR3 is TGTGCCAGCGGCCATGGGGCCCAGTACTTC.

This clonotype was counted between two and nine times. The chain links TRBV6-4 to TRBJ2-1; 10 bases are shared with TRBD2. V lost 8 bases and J lost 3; bases outside the gene matches: 4. In germline, CDR1 is MRHNA, CDR2 SNTAGT. This CDR3 has 14 amino acids. The CDR3 coding sequence is TGTGCCAGCGCAGGACTAGCGGTCTACAATGAGCAGTTCTTC. As protein: CASAGLAVYNEQFF.

This clonotype was observed a few times. This chain connects TRBV7-9 to TRBJ1-5, with D unclear. V lost 1 base and J lost 9, with 7 bases in between. This CDR3 contains 12 residues. Germline-derived CDR1 and CDR2 are SEHNR and FQNEAQ (reference sequence). CDR3: CASSLGNGPQHF. CDR3 sequence (DNA): TGTGCCAGCAGCTTAGGGAATGGGCCCCAGCATTTT.

This clonotype was seen ten or more times. The chain carries TRBV15 and TRBJ2-1; maybe TRBD2 (5 bases). V was shortened by 9 bases and J by 0 bases, with 12 bases between the two germline ends. Per germline, CDR1 LNHNV and CDR2 YYDKDF (reference sequence). This CDR3 contains 14 residues. The CDR3 is CATRAVSSYNEQFF. DNA for the CDR3: TGTGCCACACGAGCGGTAAGCTCCTACAATGAGCAGTTCTTC. The full variable domain, completed using reference TRBV15 and TRBJ2-1, is DAMVIQNPRYQVTQFGKPVTLSCSQTLNHNVMYWYQQKSSQAPKLLFHYYDKDFNNEADTPDNFQSRRPNTSFCFLDIRSPGLGDTAMYLCATRAVSSYNEQFFGPGTRLTVL.

This clonotype was observed a handful of times. This rearrangement joins TRBV7-6 to TRBJ1-2; 7 nucleotides match TRBD1. CDR1 is SGHVS and CDR2 is FNYEAQ in the germline V gene. CDR3 length equals 14 residues. Trimming took 1 base from V and 6 from J; bases not matched to a gene: 5. The chain's CDR3 is CASSLGAGGNGYTF. The CDR3 DNA is TGTGCCAGCAGCTTAGGGGCAGGGGGGAATGGCTACACCTTC.

The sample holds a few counts of this clonotype. Germline and junction disagree at one end, which may indicate a read error. The chain combines TRBV7-9 with TRBJ1-2; D is unclear. Germline loops: CDR1 SEHNR, CDR2 FQNEAQ (reference sequence). This CDR3 comprises 15 residues. The CDR3 DNA reads as TGTGCCAGCAGCCGAGAGTCAGGTATATGGCTACAGCTCCTGTTC. Protein: CASSRESGIWLQLLF.

The chain joins TRBV6-1 to TRBJ2-7; TRBD1 aligns across 10 bases. The V segment lost 5 bases and the J segment 3 bases; nucleotides outside the gene matches: 7. CDR3 length: 15 residues. Germline-derived CDR1 and CDR2 are MNHNS and SASEGT. As DNA, the CDR3 is TGTGCCAGCAGTCCACCCCGGGACAGGGGCTACGAGCAGTACTTC. Encoded protein: CASSPPRDRGYEQYF.

This rearrangement joins TRBV11-2 to TRBJ2-7, with D possibly being TRBD1 or TRBD2 (6 bases each). V lost 1 base, J lost 4 bases, and 23 bases lay in between. CDR1 and CDR2 (germline): SGHAT, FQNNGV. The CDR3 runs to 18 residues. As DNA, the CDR3 is TGTGCCAGCAGCTTAGGGGGACATCTAGGCGGGGTGGGGTACGAGCAGTACTTC. Translation gives CASSLGGHLGGVGYEQYF.

This clonotype was observed at least ten times. The chain uses TRBV7-9 and TRBJ2-1; TRBD1 is a possible D gene (5 bases). The CDR3 has 14 amino acids. V was pared by 3 bases and J by 3 bases, with 9 bases between. Germline V lookup: CDR1 SEHNR, CDR2 FQNEAQ (reference sequence). DNA for the CDR3: TGTGCCAGCAGCTTTTGGCAGGGCTACAATGAGCAGTTCTTC. The encoded protein is CASSFWQGYNEQFF.

The CDR3 region has the DNA TGCGCCAGCAGCTTGTTGGAGGGGAGCTCCTACAATGAGCAGTTCTTC. Translating it yields CASSLLEGSSYNEQFF. The chain employs TRBV5-1 and TRBJ2-1; a weak D match, TRBD2 (6 bases). V lost 1 base, J lost 0 bases, and 11 bases lay in between. The germline V gene has CDR1 SGHRS and CDR2 YFSETQ. The CDR3 has 16 residues. The full variable domain, its missing parts supplied by reference TRBV5-1 and TRBJ2-1, is KAGVTQTPRYLIKTRGQQVTLSCSPISGHRSVSWYQQTPGQGLQFLFEYFSETQRNKGNFPGRFSGRQFSNSRSEMNVSTLELGDSALYLCASSLLEGSSYNEQFFGPGTRLTVL.

There are many counts of this clonotype. The chain carries TRBV6-5 and TRBJ2-7; D is unresolved. This CDR3 comprises 13 residues. The V and J ends lost 2 bases and 7 bases respectively, with 12 bases between them. CDR1 is MNHEY, CDR2 SVGAGI, per germline. The DNA for the CDR3 is TGTGCCAGCAGTTACGTGACGGGTCGGGAGCAGTACTTC. It encodes CASSYVTGREQYF.

V usage is TRBV6-1 and J usage is TRBJ2-1; 7 bases are shared with TRBD2. The V segment lost 5 bases and the J segment 8 bases; nucleotides outside the gene matches: 12. The CDR3 runs 15 residues. CDR1 is MNHNS, CDR2 SASEGT, per germline. The CDR3 DNA is TGTGCCAGCAGTCCAGGATGGAGCGGGATTGATGAGCAGTTCTTC. It translates to CASSPGWSGIDEQFF.

This clonotype was counted at least ten times. This chain joins TRBV7-9 and TRBJ2-1; D unresolved. The germline V gene has CDR1 SEHNR and CDR2 FQNEAQ (reference sequence). V lost 5 bases, J lost 8 bases, and 7 bases lay in between. This CDR3 region has 11 residues. The CDR3 nucleotides are TGTGCCAGCAGCACCGACGATGAGCAGTTCTTC. Translation gives CASSTDDEQFF. The variable domain in full, completed from reference TRBV7-9 and TRBJ2-1, reads DTGVSQNPRHKITKRGQNVTFRCDPISEHNRLYWYRQTLGQGPEFLTYFQNEAQLEKSRLLSDRFSAERPKGSFSTLEIQRTEQGDSAMYLCASSTDDEQFFGPGTRLTVL.

There are a few counts of this clonotype. The V and J genes are TRBV7-9 and TRBJ2-1, with 9 nucleotides matching TRBD1. The CDR3 consists of 15 residues. Looked up from germline, CDR1 is SEHNR and CDR2 is FQNEAQ (reference sequence). Trimming removed 1 base from V and 2 bases from J; junction bases left unmatched: 0. The CDR3 DNA sequence: TGTGCCAGCAGCTTAGGACAGGGGGCCTACAATGAGCAGTTCTTC. Its protein product is CASSLGQGAYNEQFF.

This clonotype has just a few counts. V is TRBV20-1 and J is TRBJ2-7, with TRBD2 matching 10 bases. The junction had 7 bases not matched to a gene; V was cut back by 0 bases and J by 2 bases. CDR1 is DFQATT and CDR2 is SNEGSKA in the germline V gene (reference sequence). CDR3 size: 16 residues. This chain's CDR3 is CSARDYGAGGPYEQYF. CDR3 nucleotide sequence: TGCAGTGCTAGAGATTATGGAGCGGGAGGGCCCTACGAGCAGTACTTC.

By share, this clonotype ranks as medium-sized. The chain combines TRBV28 with TRBJ2-5; D might be TRBD1 (6 bases). The V and J ends lost 5 bases and 0 bases respectively, with 13 bases between them. This CDR3 has 15 residues. Per the germline V gene, CDR1 is MDHEN and CDR2 is SYDVKM. The CDR3 DNA follows: TGTGCCAGCAGTAGAAGCCGGGACAACCAAGAGACCCAGTACTTC. Protein sequence: CASSRSRDNQETQYF. The full variable domain, in which reference TRBV28 and TRBJ2-5 provide the parts outside the CDR3, is DVKVTQSSRYLVKRTGEKVFLECVQDMDHENMFWYRQDPGLGLRLIYFSYDVKMKEKGDIPEGYSVSREKKERFSLILESASTNQTSMYLCASSRSRDNQETQYFGPGTRLLVL.

This clonotype appeared a few times. This rearrangement joins TRBV28 to TRBJ1-1; the D is unclear. V dropped 6 bases and J dropped 6 bases, with 8 bases sitting between them. Looked up from germline, CDR1 is MDHEN and CDR2 is SYDVKM. CDR3 length: 11 amino acids. The CDR3 bases are TGTGCCAGCAGACAAGCGCCTGAAGCTTTCTTT. Amino acid sequence: CASRQAPEAFF.

This clonotype came up many times. This chain connects TRBV6-2 or TRBV6-3 to TRBJ2-1; a weak D match, TRBD2 (5 bases). Trimming removed 0 bases from V and 4 bases from J, with 10 bases in between. Germline CDR1 is MNHEY and CDR2 is SVGEGT. There are 15 residues in the CDR3. The CDR3 coding sequence is TGTGCCAGCAGTTACTCAGCTAGCCTGTACAATGAGCAGTTCTTC. The encoded protein is CASSYSASLYNEQFF.

This clonotype was counted between two and nine times. V and J are TRBV27 and TRBJ2-7; 7 nucleotides align to TRBD1. CDR3 length equals 15 residues. The J segment lost 4 bases and the V segment lost 6 bases, leaving 12 bases of the junction unmatched. Germline V gives CDR1 MNHEY, CDR2 SMNVEV (reference sequence). This chain's CDR3 is CASSSTTRGWYEQYF. CDR3 coding DNA: TGTGCCAGCAGCTCTACGACCAGGGGGTGGTACGAGCAGTACTTC.

V usage is TRBV20-1 and J usage is TRBJ2-7; 14 bases agree with TRBD2. Germline CDR1 reads DFQATT; CDR2 reads SNEGSKA (reference sequence). This CDR3 spans 16 amino acids. The V and J ends lost 2 bases and 6 bases, in that order; junction bases with no gene match: 9. This CDR3 is CSARYPGLAGVGEQYF. In DNA, the CDR3 is TGCAGTGCTAGATACCCGGGACTAGCGGGAGTGGGCGAGCAGTACTTC.

Note on this clonotype: This sequence may be a read error, since a much larger clone differs from it by one base. The V call is TRBV29-1, the J call TRBJ2-1; 8 bases fit TRBD1. Trimming took 7 bases from V and 8 from J; bases not matched to a gene: 13. This CDR3 is 14 amino acids long. Germline V gene lookup returns CDR1 SQVTM and CDR2 ANQGSEA. The CDR3 loop is CSETSAQGGHEQFF. The CDR3 DNA follows: TGCAGCGAGACCTCGGCACAGGGGGGCCATGAGCAGTTCTTC.

Only a few counts were recorded for this clonotype. This chain links TRBV21-1 with TRBJ2-1; TRBD1, as called in the table, went unchecked against the DNA. TRBV21-1 is a documented pseudogene. This CDR3 contains 20 residues. CDR3 sequence: CASSKGTRDRILPPNIEQFF. In DNA, the CDR3 is TGTGCCAGCAGCAAAGGTACGAGGGACAGAATTCTTCCCCCCAACATTGAGCAGTTCTTC.

The chain has TRBV6-5 and TRBJ2-7; the match to TRBD2 covers 12 bases. This CDR3 has 16 amino acids. Unmatched junction bases numbered 2, after V lost 0 bases and J lost 2 bases. Germline loops: CDR1 MNHEY, CDR2 SVGAGI. CDR3 DNA sequence: TGTGCCAGCAGTTACTCAAGACTAGCGGGAGCCTACGAGCAGTACTTC. This encodes CASSYSRLAGAYEQYF.

The chain carries TRBV6-9 and TRBJ2-7; TRBD1 or TRBD2 may be the D gene (6 bases each). With 3 bases removed from V and 3 bases from J, the gap between germline ends came to 21 bases. The CDR3 loop spans 17 amino acids. Germline V CDR1 and CDR2: MNHGY, SVAAGI. The CDR3 sequence: CASSYREGGLGLYEQYF. Here the CDR3 DNA reads TGTGCCAGCAGTTACCGGGAAGGGGGACTCGGTCTCTACGAGCAGTACTTC.

About this clonotype itself: A much larger clone differs from this one at a single base, so this may be a read error. The rearrangement links TRBV12-3 or TRBV12-4 to TRBJ2-5, with 13 bases identical to TRBD2. The CDR3 covers 16 residues. The CDR3 region has the DNA TGTGTCAGCAGTGATCTACTAGCGGGGGGGAGGGAGACCCAGTACTTC. Encoded protein: CVSSDLLAGGRETQYF.

This clonotype was seen repeatedly, ten times or more. The chain couples TRBV5-1 to TRBJ2-1; 8 bases map to TRBD2. Germline V gives CDR1 SGHRS, CDR2 YFSETQ. The CDR3 has 14 residues. Trimming cost V 1 base and J 8 bases; bases outside gene matches: 5. Written as DNA, the CDR3 is TGCGCCAGCAGCTTGTCGGGAGGGCCAGATGAGCAGTTCTTC. It encodes CASSLSGGPDEQFF.